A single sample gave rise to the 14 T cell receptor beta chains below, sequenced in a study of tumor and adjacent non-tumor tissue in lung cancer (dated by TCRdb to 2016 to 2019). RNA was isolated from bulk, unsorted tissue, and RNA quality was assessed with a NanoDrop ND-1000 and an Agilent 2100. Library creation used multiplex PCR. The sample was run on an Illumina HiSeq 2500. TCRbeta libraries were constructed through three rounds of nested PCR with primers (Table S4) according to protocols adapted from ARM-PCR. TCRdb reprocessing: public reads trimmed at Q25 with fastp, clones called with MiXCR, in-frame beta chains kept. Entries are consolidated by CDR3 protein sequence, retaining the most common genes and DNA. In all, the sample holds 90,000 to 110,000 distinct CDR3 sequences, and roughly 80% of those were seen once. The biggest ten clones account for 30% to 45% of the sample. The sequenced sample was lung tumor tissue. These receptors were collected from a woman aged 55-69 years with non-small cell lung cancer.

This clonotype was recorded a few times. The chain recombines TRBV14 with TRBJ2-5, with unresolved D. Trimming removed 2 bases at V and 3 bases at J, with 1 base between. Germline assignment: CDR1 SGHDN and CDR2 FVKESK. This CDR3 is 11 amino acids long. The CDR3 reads CASSQKETQYF. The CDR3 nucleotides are TGTGCCAGCAGCCAAAAAGAGACCCAGTACTTC.

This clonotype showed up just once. CDR3 loop: CASSQNRVGGLPETQYF. The DNA for the CDR3 is TGCGCCAGCAGCCAAAATAGGGTGGGGGGGCTGCCCGAAACTCAGTACTTC. The V call is TRBV4-1, the J call TRBJ2-5, with a weak D call TRBD2 (7 bases). This CDR3 has 17 amino acids. In germline, CDR1 is MGHRA, CDR2 YSYEKL. With 2 bases removed from V and 11 bases from J, the gap between germline ends came to 27 bases.

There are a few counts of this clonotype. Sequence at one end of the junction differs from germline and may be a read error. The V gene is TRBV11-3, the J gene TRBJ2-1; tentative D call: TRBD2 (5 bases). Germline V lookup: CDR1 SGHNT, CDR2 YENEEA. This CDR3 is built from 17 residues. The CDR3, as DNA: TGTGCCAGTAGCTTAGAGTTGTCCAGTGGGAGCCACAATGAGCAGTTCTTC. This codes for CASSLELSSGSHNEQFF.

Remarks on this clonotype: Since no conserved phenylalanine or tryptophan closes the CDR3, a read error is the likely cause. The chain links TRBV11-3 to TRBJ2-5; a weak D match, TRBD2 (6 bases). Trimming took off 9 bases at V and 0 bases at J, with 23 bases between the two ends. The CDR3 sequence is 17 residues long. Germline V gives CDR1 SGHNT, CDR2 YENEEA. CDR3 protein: CARSTKGGGVYQETQYY. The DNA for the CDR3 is TGTGCCAGGAGCACCAAAGGTGGAGGGGTTTACCAAGAGACCCAGTACTAC.

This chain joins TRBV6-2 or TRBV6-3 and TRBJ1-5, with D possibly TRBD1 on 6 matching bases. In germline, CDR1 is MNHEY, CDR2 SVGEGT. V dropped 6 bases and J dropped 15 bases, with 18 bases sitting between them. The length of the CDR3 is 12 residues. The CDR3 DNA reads TGTGCCAGCAGCCAGGGGTATCAGTCCCTGCATTTT. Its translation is CASSQGYQSLHF.

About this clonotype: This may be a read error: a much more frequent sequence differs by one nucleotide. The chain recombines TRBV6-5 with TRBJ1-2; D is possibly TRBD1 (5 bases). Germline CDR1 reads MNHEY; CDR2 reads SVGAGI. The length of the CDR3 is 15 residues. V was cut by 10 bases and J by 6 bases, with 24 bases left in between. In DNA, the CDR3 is TGTGCCACCAGCCCAACGCGGGGGGTCGGCGATGGCTACACCTTC. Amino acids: CATSPTRGVGDGYTF.

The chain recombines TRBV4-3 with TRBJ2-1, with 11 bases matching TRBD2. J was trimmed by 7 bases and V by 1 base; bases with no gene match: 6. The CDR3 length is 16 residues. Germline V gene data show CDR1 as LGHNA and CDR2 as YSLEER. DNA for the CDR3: TGCGCCAGCAGCCAAGCTAGCGGGAGGACTGTAAATGAGCAGTTCTTC. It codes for CASSQASGRTVNEQFF.

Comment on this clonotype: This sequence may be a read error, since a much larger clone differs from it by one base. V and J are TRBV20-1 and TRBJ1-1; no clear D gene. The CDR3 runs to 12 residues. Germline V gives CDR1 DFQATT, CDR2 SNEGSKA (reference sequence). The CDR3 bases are TGCAGTGCTGCCCCTCTAGGTGATGAAGCTTTATTT. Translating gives CSAAPLGDEALF.

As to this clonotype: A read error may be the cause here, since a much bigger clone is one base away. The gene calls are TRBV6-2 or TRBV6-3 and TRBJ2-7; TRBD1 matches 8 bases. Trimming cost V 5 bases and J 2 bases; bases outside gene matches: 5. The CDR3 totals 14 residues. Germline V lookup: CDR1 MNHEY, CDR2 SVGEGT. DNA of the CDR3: TGTGCCAGCAGTCACAGGGGGTGTACCTACGAGCAGTACTTC. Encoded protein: CASSHRGCTYEQYF.

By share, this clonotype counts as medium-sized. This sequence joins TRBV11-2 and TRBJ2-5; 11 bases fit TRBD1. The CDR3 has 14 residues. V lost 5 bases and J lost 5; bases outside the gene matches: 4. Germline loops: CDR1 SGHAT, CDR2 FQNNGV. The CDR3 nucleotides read TGTGCCAGCAGCGTCGGGACAGGGGGTGAGACCCAGTACTTC. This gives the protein CASSVGTGGETQYF.

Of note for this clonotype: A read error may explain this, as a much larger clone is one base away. The CDR3: CASTRTSGSQEAQYF. The CDR3 nucleotides are TGCGCCAGCACCCGGACTAGTGGAAGTCAAGAGGCCCAGTACTTC. The chain joins TRBV10-2 to TRBJ2-5, with 7 bases matching TRBD2. Germline CDR1 WSHSY, CDR2 SAAADI. The CDR3 length is 15 residues.

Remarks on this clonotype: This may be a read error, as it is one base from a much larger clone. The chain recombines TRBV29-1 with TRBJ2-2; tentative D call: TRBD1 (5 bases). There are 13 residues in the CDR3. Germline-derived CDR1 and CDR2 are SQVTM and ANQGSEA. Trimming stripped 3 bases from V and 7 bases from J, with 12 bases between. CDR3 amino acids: CSVDRGTGGELFF. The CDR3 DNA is TGCAGCGTTGATAGGGGAACAGGCGGGGAGCTGTTTTTT.

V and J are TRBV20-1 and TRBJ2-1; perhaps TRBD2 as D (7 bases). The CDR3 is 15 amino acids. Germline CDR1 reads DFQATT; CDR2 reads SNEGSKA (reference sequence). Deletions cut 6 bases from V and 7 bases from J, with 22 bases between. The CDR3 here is CSAPRRGQHYNEQFF. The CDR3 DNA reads TGCAGTGCCCCCAGGCGGGGGCAACACTATAATGAGCAGTTCTTC.

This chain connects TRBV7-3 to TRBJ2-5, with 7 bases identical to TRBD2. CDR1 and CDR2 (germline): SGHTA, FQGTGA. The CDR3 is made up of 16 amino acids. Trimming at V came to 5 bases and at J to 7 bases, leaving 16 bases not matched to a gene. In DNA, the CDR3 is TGTGCCAGCAGCCCCAATCCTAGCGGACGAATTGGGACCCAGTACTTC. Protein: CASSPNPSGRIGTQYF. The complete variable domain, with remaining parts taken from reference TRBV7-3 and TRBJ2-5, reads GAGVSQTPSNKVTEKGKYVELRCDPISGHTALYWYRQSLGQGPEFLIYFQGTGAADDSGLPNDRFFAVRPEGSVSTLKIQRTERGDSAVYLCASSPNPSGRIGTQYFGPGTRLLVL.